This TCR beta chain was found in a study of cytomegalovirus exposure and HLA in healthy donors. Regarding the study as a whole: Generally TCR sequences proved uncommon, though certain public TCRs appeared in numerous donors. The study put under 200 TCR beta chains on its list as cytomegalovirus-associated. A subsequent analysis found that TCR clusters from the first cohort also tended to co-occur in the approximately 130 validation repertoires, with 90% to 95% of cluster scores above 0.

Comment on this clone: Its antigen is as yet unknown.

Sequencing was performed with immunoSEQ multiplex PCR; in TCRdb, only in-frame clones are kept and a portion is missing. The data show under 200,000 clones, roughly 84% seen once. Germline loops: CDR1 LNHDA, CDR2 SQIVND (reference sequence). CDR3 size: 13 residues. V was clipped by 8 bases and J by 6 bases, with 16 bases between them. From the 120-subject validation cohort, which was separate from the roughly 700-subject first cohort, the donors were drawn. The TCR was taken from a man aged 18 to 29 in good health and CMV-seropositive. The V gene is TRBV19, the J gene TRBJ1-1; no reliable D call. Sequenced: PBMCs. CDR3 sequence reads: CASCSLRGAEAFF. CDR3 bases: TGTGCCAGTTGTAGCCTCCGAGGAGCTGAAGCTTTCTTT. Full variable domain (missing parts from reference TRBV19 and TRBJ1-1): DGGITQSPKYLFRKEGQNVTLSCEQNLNHDAMYWYRQDPGQGLRLIYYSQIVNDFQKGDIAEGYSVSREKKESFPLTVTSAQKNPTAFYLCASCSLRGAEAFFGQGTRLTVV.